This passage covers 28 T cell receptor beta chains from one sample sequenced in a study of post-analysis software for immune sequencing data. Every TCR beta cDNA library bore unique molecular identifiers. TCRdb re-analysed the PCR reads in MiXCR, keeping a single row per CDR3 protein. This sample has about 180,000 distinct CDR3 sequences, with over 25% found just once. Study-level points and caveats: Controls had lower frequencies than patients of about five TRBV segments, which included TRBV5-6, TRBV5-1 and TRBV20-1.

Antigens for these TCRs are unknown. Sequenced: blood. Source of these receptors: a girl between 10 and 17 years old with multiple sclerosis.

V is TRBV12-3 or TRBV12-4 and J is TRBJ2-2; TRBD1 aligns across 11 bases. There are 15 residues in the CDR3. The trim removed 3 bases at V and 6 bases at J, leaving 3 bases unmatched. The CDR3 here is CASSFGTGGAGELFF. The CDR3, as DNA: TGTGCCAGCAGTTTTGGGACAGGGGGAGCCGGGGAGCTGTTTTTT.

This clonotype was seen at least ten times. The chain links TRBV4-1 to TRBJ2-5; 7 bases line up with TRBD1. After removal of 1 base from V and 4 bases from J, the junction contained 6 bases not matched to a gene. The CDR3 covers 15 residues. In germline, CDR1 is MGHRA, CDR2 YSYEKL. The CDR3 DNA sequence: TGCGCCAGCAGCCAAGGACAGGGCGGCGGAGAGACCCAGTACTTC. Amino acid sequence: CASSQGQGGGETQYF.

This chain uses TRBV27 with TRBJ1-5; D perhaps matches TRBD1 (6 bases). This CDR3 is built from 16 residues. Per germline, CDR1 MNHEY and CDR2 SMNVEV (reference sequence). Trimming took 5 bases from V and 2 from J, leaving 16 bases between them. CDR3 DNA: TGTGCCAGCAGTCCCGAGGGGGGGTACGGCAATCAGCCCCAGCATTTT. Its protein product is CASSPEGGYGNQPQHF.

This clonotype was found a few times. J is TRBJ2-5 and V is TRBV7-9; D perhaps matches TRBD2 (5 bases). Germline assignment: CDR1 SEHNR and CDR2 FQNEAQ (reference sequence). This CDR3 spans 14 amino acids. V was cut by 3 bases and J by 3 bases, with 11 bases left in between. CDR3 region: CASSFWWEKETQYF. The DNA for the CDR3 is TGTGCCAGCAGCTTCTGGTGGGAGAAAGAGACCCAGTACTTC.

The rearrangement joins TRBV3-1 to TRBJ1-1, with D tentatively TRBD1 (6 bases). Germline CDR1 LGHDT, CDR2 YNNKEL (reference sequence). The V end was cut by 8 bases, the J end by 5 bases, with 15 bases between. There are 13 residues in the CDR3. The CDR3 spells CASGGKGVTEAFF. The CDR3 region has the DNA TGTGCCAGCGGTGGCAAGGGGGTAACTGAAGCTTTCTTT.

Of note for this clonotype: Since a much larger clone is just one base distant, this may be a read error. This chain links TRBV12-3 or TRBV12-4 with TRBJ2-7; 10 bases are shared with TRBD1. The trim removed 7 bases at V and 7 bases at J, leaving 10 bases unmatched. The CDR3 length is 14 residues. CDR3 protein: CASNPGTGDNEQYF. CDR3 in DNA: TGTGCCAGCAACCCAGGGACAGGGGACAATGAGCAGTACTTC.

The J gene is TRBJ2-7, the V gene TRBV27; 8 positions agree with TRBD1. The CDR3 is 18 amino acids. Losses at the gene ends were 5 bases for V and 0 bases for J; bases not matched to a gene: 15. Germline V gives CDR1 MNHEY, CDR2 SMNVEV (reference sequence). CDR3 protein: CASSPRPAWTGSSYEQYF. In nucleotides, the CDR3 is TGTGCCAGCAGTCCACGCCCGGCCTGGACAGGGAGCTCCTACGAGCAGTACTTC.

Ten or more counts support this clonotype. The chain uses TRBV6-5 and TRBJ1-2; no firm D call. V dropped 0 bases and J dropped 5 bases, with 7 bases sitting between them. This CDR3 comprises 13 residues. Germline lookup yields CDR1 MNHEY and CDR2 SVGAGI. CDR3 nucleotides: TGTGCCAGCAGTTACTCTCCAGCTTATGGCTACACCTTC. Its translation: CASSYSPAYGYTF.

V and J are TRBV7-9 and TRBJ2-7, with 9 positions matching TRBD1. This CDR3 comprises 15 residues. Trimming at V came to 5 bases and at J to 3 bases, leaving 8 bases not matched to a gene. CDR1 is SEHNR, CDR2 FQNEAQ, per germline (reference sequence). In DNA, the CDR3 is TGTGCCAGCAGCCCCGGGACAGGGAAATGCTACGAGCAGTACTTC. It translates to CASSPGTGKCYEQYF.

Note on this clonotype: A much larger clone differs by one base, so this may be a read error. CDR3 loop: CASSFTYNTDTQYF. The CDR3 bases are TGTGCCAGCAGTTTTACCTACAACACAGATACGCAGTATTTT. The V and J genes are TRBV12-3 or TRBV12-4 and TRBJ2-3, with unresolved D. The germline V and J ends were trimmed by 3 bases and 2 bases, with 9 bases remaining between them. The CDR3 consists of 14 residues.

This clonotype appeared many times. The V and J genes are TRBV12-3 or TRBV12-4 and TRBJ2-7; TRBD1 or TRBD2 may be the D gene (5 bases each). V was cut by 5 bases and J by 3 bases, with 14 bases left in between. This CDR3 has 14 amino acids. The CDR3 nucleotides read TGTGCCAGCAGTCGGGGCGGGCGACTCTACGAGCAGTACTTC. The encoded protein is CASSRGGRLYEQYF.

Of note for this clonotype: This could be a read error, since a much larger clone is one nucleotide away. The chain carries TRBV14 and TRBJ2-5; weak D call: TRBD2 (5 bases). Per germline, CDR1 SGHDN and CDR2 FVKESK. This CDR3 region has 15 residues. Trimming removed 4 bases at V and 11 bases at J, with 23 bases between. CDR3 loop: CASSLDQASLDEQYF. CDR3 coding DNA: TGTGCCAGCAGCCTTGACCAGGCTAGCTTGGATGAGCAGTACTTC.

Many counts were recorded for this clonotype. The chain uses TRBV11-2 and TRBJ2-7; no reliable D call. The CDR3 length is 13 residues. Germline V gene sequence: CDR1 SGHAT, CDR2 FQNNGV. V was shortened by 5 bases and J by 2 bases, with 10 bases between the two germline ends. The DNA for the CDR3 is TGTGCCAGCAGCCCTGTGGTCCCCTACGAGCAGTACTTC. Translated, it gives CASSPVVPYEQYF.

The rearrangement links TRBV11-2 to TRBJ2-1; 10 bases fit TRBD2. The J call is uncertain, as TRBJ2-7 better fits the DNA end. The CDR3 length is 18 residues. The germline gives CDR1 SGHAT, CDR2 FQNNGV. The CDR3 nucleotides read TGTGCCAGCAGCTCGCGCTCGGACGGACTAGCGGCTGCCTACGAGCAGTACTTC. Translated: CASSSRSDGLAAAYEQYF.

This clonotype has ten or more counts. J is TRBJ2-3 and V is TRBV20-1; TRBD2 matches at 13 bases. The CDR3 length is 15 residues. Germline V gene data show CDR1 as DFQATT and CDR2 as SNEGSKA (reference sequence). V lost 6 bases to trimming and J lost 2 bases; unmatched junction nucleotides: 5. The CDR3 sequence: CSARLAGGHTDTQYF. The CDR3 bases are TGCAGTGCCAGACTAGCGGGAGGTCACACAGATACGCAGTATTTT.

This clonotype was seen repeatedly, ten times or more. The chain combines TRBV12-5 with TRBJ2-7; D possibly corresponds to TRBD2 (6 bases). The germline CDR1 and CDR2 sequences are LGHNT and FRNRAP. The CDR3 totals 16 residues. The ends were cut back, 6 bases at V and 4 bases at J, with 22 bases in the middle. The CDR3 protein is CASGLPGGPAAYEQYF. For the CDR3, the DNA is TGTGCTAGTGGACTTCCCGGGGGTCCGGCAGCGTACGAGCAGTACTTC.

The chain carries TRBV30 and TRBJ2-5; maybe TRBD1 (5 bases). Matching the DNA end better, TRBJ2-7 makes the J call doubtful. The CDR3 is 12 amino acids. Germline CDR1 reads GTSNPN; CDR2 reads SVGIG (reference sequence). CDR3: CAWSLTVYEQYF. CDR3 bases: TGTGCCTGGAGCTTGACAGTCTACGAGCAGTACTTC.

This rearrangement joins TRBV29-1 to TRBJ1-1, with no clear D. CDR1 is SQVTM and CDR2 is ANQGSEA in the germline V gene. This CDR3 spans 14 amino acids. The germline V and J ends were trimmed by 2 bases and 1 base, with 11 bases remaining between them. The CDR3 sequence is CSVENPETNTEAFF. As DNA, the CDR3 is TGCAGCGTTGAAAATCCAGAGACGAACACTGAAGCTTTCTTT.

In this sample, this clonotype turned up many times. This chain connects TRBV28 to TRBJ2-7, with 8 bases lining up with TRBD2. V trimming: 8 bases; J trimming: 11 bases; junction bases outside the gene matches: 14. The CDR3 covers 13 residues. CDR1 and CDR2 from the germline V gene are MDHEN and SYDVKM. The CDR3 loop is CASGKLAARSEYF. In DNA, the CDR3 is TGTGCCAGCGGGAAACTAGCGGCAAGATCGGAGTACTTC.

A few counts support this clonotype. V gene TRBV3-1 combines with J gene TRBJ2-1, with 7 bases lining up with TRBD2. The CDR3 is made up of 15 amino acids. Trimming removed 3 bases from V and 2 bases from J; junction bases left unmatched: 4. CDR1 LGHDT and CDR2 YNNKEL come from the germline V gene (reference sequence). The CDR3 spells CASSQGGIPYNEQFF. In nucleotides, the CDR3 is TGTGCCAGCAGCCAGGGAGGGATCCCCTACAATGAGCAGTTCTTC.

The chain couples TRBV12-3 or TRBV12-4 to TRBJ2-1; D is possibly TRBD2 (5 bases). CDR3 size: 12 residues. Trimming removed 6 bases at V and 15 bases at J, with 18 bases between. The CDR3 nucleotides are TGTGCCAGCAGCCAGAGGGAGCGGCATCGGTTCTTC. Its protein is CASSQRERHRFF.

J is TRBJ1-2 and V is TRBV6-2 or TRBV6-3; the D gene is possibly TRBD1 (6 bases). Trimming took 5 bases from V and 1 from J, leaving 14 bases between them. CDR1 MNHEY and CDR2 SVGEGT come from the germline V gene. The CDR3 has 15 amino acids. Written as DNA, the CDR3 is TGTGCCAGCAGTCCCCGGGACACCCTTAACTATGGCTACACCTTC. Protein: CASSPRDTLNYGYTF.

A word on this clonotype: The junction differs from germline at one of its ends, possibly a read error. The J gene is TRBJ1-5, the V gene TRBV6-5; tentative D call: TRBD1 (5 bases). From germline, CDR1 is MNHEY and CDR2 SVGAGI. CDR3 size: 15 residues. CDR3 in DNA: TGTGTCAGCAGTTCCCGGGGGGGACGCAATCAGCCCCAGCATTTT. Translating it yields CVSSSRGGRNQPQHF.

The chain links TRBV9 to TRBJ2-1, with a tentative D call TRBD1 (5 bases). This CDR3 region has 12 residues. Trimming took 7 bases from V and 10 from J, leaving 15 bases between them. The germline gives CDR1 SGDLS, CDR2 YYNGEE. CDR3: CASGPQTAEQFF. CDR3 DNA: TGTGCCAGCGGGCCCCAGACAGCGGAGCAGTTCTTC.

This chain uses TRBV6-5 with TRBJ1-1, with TRBD1 as a possible D gene (5 bases). Trimming took off 3 bases at V and 5 bases at J, with 7 bases between the two ends. Germline-derived CDR1 and CDR2 are MNHEY and SVGAGI. The CDR3 covers 12 residues. Here the CDR3 DNA reads TGTGCCAGCAGTTATGGGGCTACTGAAGCTTTCTTT. Its translation is CASSYGATEAFF.

The sample holds a few counts of this clonotype. The CDR3 here is CASSVLATGNWDSPLHF. The CDR3 nucleotides are TGTGCCAGCAGCGTACTCGCTACAGGGAATTGGGATTCACCCCTCCACTTT. The chain employs TRBV9 and TRBJ1-6; TRBD1 is a possible D gene (6 bases). The germline CDR1 and CDR2 sequences are SGDLS and YYNGEE. The CDR3 is made up of 17 amino acids. Trimming cost V 1 base and J 8 bases, with 19 bases left between them.

In this sample, this clonotype turned up a few times. Its ends do not fully match the called genes, so a read error is possible. The rearrangement uses TRBV4-1 and TRBJ2-1, with 7 nucleotides matching TRBD1. The CDR3 covers 16 residues. Germline loops: CDR1 MGHRA, CDR2 YSYEKL. CDR3 region: CASSPWTGRGPNGQFF. The CDR3 DNA is TGCGCCAGCAGCCCATGGACAGGCCGAGGTCCCAATGGGCAGTTCTTC.

The V call is TRBV25-1, the J call TRBJ2-7; D uncertain. The CDR3 extends over 11 amino acids. Germline CDR1 MGHDK, CDR2 SYGVNS. Trimming shortened V by 10 bases and J by 7 bases, and 14 bases separated the two germline ends. Here the CDR3 DNA reads TGTGCCACTTCCCGCGTGGGGGAGCAGTACTTC. Its protein is CATSRVGEQYF.